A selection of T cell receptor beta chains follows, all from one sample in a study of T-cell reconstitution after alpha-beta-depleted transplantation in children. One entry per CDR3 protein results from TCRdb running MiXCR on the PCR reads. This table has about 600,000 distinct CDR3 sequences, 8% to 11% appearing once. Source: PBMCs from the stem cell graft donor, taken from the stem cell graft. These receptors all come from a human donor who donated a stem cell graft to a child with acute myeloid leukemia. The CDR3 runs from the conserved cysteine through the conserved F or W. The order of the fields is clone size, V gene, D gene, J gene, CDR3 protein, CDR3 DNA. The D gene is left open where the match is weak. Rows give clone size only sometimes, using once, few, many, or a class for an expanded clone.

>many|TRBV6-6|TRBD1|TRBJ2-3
CASSSDRGHTQYF
TGTGCCAGCAGTTCCGACAGGGGGCATACGCAGTATTTT
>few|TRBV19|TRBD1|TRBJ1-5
CASSLRTGGGQPQHF
TGTGCCAGTAGTCTCCGGACAGGGGGCGGTCAGCCCCAGCATTTT
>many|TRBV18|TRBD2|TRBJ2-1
CASSSASGDLGEQFF
TGTGCCAGCTCATCGGCTAGCGGGGATCTGGGTGAGCAGTTCTTC
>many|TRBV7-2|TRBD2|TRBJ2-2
CASSRLAGADTGELFF
TGTGCCAGCAGCCGACTAGCGGGCGCCGACACCGGGGAGCTGTTTTTT
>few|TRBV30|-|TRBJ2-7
CAWTLTNEYEQYF
TGTGCCTGGACCCTGACGAATGAGTACGAGCAGTACTTC
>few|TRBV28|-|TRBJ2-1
CASLAGLNEQFF
TGTGCCAGCTTGGCAGGGCTCAATGAGCAGTTCTTC
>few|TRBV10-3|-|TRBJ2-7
CATQSGVTDYEQYF
TGTGCCACCCAGTCTGGAGTGACCGACTACGAGCAGTACTTC
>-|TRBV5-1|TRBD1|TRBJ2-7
CASTAGTATIYEQYF
TGCGCCAGTACTGCCGGGACAGCTACTATCTACGAGCAGTACTTC
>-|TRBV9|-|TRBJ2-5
CASSDFPKQETQYF
TGTGCCAGCAGCGATTTTCCGAAACAAGAGACCCAGTACTTC
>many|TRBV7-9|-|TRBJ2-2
CASSLLGGPSTGELFF
TGTGCCAGCAGCCTGTTGGGCGGGCCATCCACCGGGGAGCTGTTTTTT
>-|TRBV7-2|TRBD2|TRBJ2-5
CASSLQRGGGQETQYF
TGTGCCAGCAGCCTACAAAGGGGCGGGGGCCAAGAGACCCAGTACTTC
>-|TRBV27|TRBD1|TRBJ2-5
CASSPRDRGPETQYF
TGTGCCAGCAGTCCCCGGGACAGGGGGCCTGAGACCCAGTACTTC
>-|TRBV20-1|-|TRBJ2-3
CSARDLADTQYF
TGCAGTGCTAGAGATCTGGCAGATACGCAGTATTTT
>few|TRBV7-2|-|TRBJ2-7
CASSPGGQIYEQYF
TGTGCCAGCAGCCCGGGCGGGCAGATTTACGAGCAGTACTTC
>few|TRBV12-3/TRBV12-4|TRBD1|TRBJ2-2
CASSQGGGSTGELFF
TGTGCCAGCAGTCAAGGGGGCGGTTCGACCGGGGAGCTGTTTTTT
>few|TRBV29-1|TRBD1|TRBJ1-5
CSVLTGWNQPQHF
TGCAGCGTTCTGACAGGGTGGAATCAGCCCCAGCATTTT
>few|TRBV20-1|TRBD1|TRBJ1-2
CSARADTLGKTGWVQVYGYTF
TGCAGTGCTAGAGCTGATACCCTGGGGAAGACAGGGTGGGTCCAAGTTTATGGCTACACCTTC
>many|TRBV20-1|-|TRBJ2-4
CSARDAPSLAKNIQYF
TGCAGTGCTAGAGATGCCCCTTCCCTAGCCAAAAACATTCAGTACTTC
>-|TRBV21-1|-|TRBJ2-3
CASSTGTSGSRDTQYF
TGTGCCAGCAGCACGGGGACTAGCGGGAGTAGAGATACGCAGTATTTT
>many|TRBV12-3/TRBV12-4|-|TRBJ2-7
CASRPGAKAYEQYF
TGTGCCAGCAGACCCGGGGCAAAAGCCTACGAGCAGTACTTC
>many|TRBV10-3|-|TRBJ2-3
CAIGGLRTDTQYF
TGTGCCATCGGCGGGTTGCGCACAGATACGCAGTATTTT
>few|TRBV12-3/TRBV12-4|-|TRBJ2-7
CASSGGKGVYEQYF
TGTGCCAGCAGTGGGGGAAAGGGGGTCTACGAGCAGTACTTC
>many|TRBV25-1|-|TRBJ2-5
CASSEGQGRETQYF
TGTGCCAGCAGTGAGGGCCAGGGCAGGGAGACCCAGTACTTC
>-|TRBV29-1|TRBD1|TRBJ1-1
CSVSLYRGTNTEAFF
TGCAGCGTTTCACTCTACAGGGGAACTAACACTGAAGCTTTCTTT
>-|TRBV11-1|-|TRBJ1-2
CASSSLGQNYGYTF
TGTGCCAGCAGCTCCCTAGGCCAGAACTATGGCTACACCTTC
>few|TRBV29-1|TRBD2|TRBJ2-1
CSVRAGGPFGNEQFF
TGCAGCGTTAGAGCGGGAGGGCCATTCGGCAATGAGCAGTTCTTC
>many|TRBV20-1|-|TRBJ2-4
CSASPPGIKNIQYF
TGCAGTGCTAGCCCCCCGGGAATCAAAAACATTCAGTACTTC
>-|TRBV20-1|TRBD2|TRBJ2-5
CSALLAGVRETQYF
TGCAGTGCCCTCCTAGCGGGAGTGAGGGAGACCCAGTACTTC
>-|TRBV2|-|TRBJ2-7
CASSETGTNEQYF
TGTGCCAGCAGTGAAACAGGGACGAACGAGCAGTACTTC
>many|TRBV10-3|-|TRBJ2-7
CAISESRTGRNEQYF
TGTGCCATCAGTGAGTCGAGAACAGGGAGGAACGAGCAGTACTTC
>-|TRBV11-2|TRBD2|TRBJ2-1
CASSPQTSGRASYNEQFF
TGTGCCAGCAGCCCCCAGACTAGCGGGAGGGCCTCCTACAATGAGCAGTTCTTC
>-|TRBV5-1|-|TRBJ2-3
CASSLGDEKPRGYTQYF
TGCGCCAGCAGCTTAGGGGACGAAAAACCACGGGGGTATACGCAGTATTTT
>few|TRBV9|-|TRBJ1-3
CASSGTLGGTIYF
TGTGCCAGCAGCGGAACCCTCGGGGGCACCATATATTTT
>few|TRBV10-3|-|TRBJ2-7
CAISEERVATEQYF
TGTGCCATCAGTGAGGAGCGGGTGGCGACCGAGCAGTACTTC
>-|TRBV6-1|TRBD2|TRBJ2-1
CASSEPHRASGRSSYNEQFF
TGTGCCAGCAGCGAACCCCACAGGGCTAGCGGGAGGAGCTCCTACAATGAGCAGTTCTTC
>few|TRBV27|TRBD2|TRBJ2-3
CASSLGAGPTTDTQYF
TGTGCCAGCAGTTTAGGAGCGGGACCTACCACAGATACGCAGTATTTT
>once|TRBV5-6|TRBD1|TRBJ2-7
CASSYRDRVLYEQYF
TGTGCCAGCAGCTACCGGGACAGGGTACTTTACGAGCAGTACTTC
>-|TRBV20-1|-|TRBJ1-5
CSARDPESNQPQHF
TGCAGTGCTAGAGATCCGGAATCCAATCAGCCCCAGCATTTT
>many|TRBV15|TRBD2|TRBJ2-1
CATSSVWSAGTFVQFF
TGTGCCACCAGCAGTGTCTGGTCAGCGGGGACTTTCGTTCAGTTCTTC
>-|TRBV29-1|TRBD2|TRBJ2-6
CSVEAAGANVLTF
TGCAGCGTTGAAGCAGCGGGAGCCAACGTCCTGACTTTC
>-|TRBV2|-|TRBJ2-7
CASTPPPGHREQYF
TGTGCCAGCACTCCCCCCCCGGGACATCGCGAGCAGTACTTC
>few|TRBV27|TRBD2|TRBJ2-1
CASSILAAPHEQFF
TGTGCCAGCAGTATCCTAGCGGCCCCTCATGAGCAGTTCTTC
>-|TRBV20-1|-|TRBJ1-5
CSARGARDRSNQPQHF
TGCAGTGCTAGAGGGGCACGGGACCGAAGCAATCAGCCCCAGCATTTT
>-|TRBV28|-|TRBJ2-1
CASSLFTDYNEQFF
TGTGCCAGCAGTTTATTTACAGATTACAATGAGCAGTTCTTC
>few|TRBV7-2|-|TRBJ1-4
CASSSRSQNEKLFF
TGTGCCAGCAGCTCTAGGTCCCAGAATGAAAAACTGTTTTTT
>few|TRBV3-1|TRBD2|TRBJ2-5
CASSPTSGQKTQYF
TGTGCCAGCAGCCCCACTAGCGGCCAAAAGACCCAGTACTTC
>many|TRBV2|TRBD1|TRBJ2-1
CASRDRLVEQFF
TGTGCCAGCAGGGACAGGCTGGTTGAGCAGTTCTTC
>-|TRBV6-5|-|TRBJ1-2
CASSTGTGQITAYGYTF
TGTGCCAGCAGTACTGGTACGGGCCAAATAACAGCCTATGGCTACACCTTC
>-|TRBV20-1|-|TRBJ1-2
CSASVSEGVGYGYTF
TGCAGTGCTAGCGTAAGCGAGGGAGTAGGCTATGGCTACACCTTC
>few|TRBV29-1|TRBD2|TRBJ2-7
CSVATSGNYEQYF
TGCAGCGTTGCGACTAGCGGAAACTACGAGCAGTACTTC
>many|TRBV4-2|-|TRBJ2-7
CASSPSGASYEQYF
TGTGCCAGCAGCCCCTCCGGCGCCTCCTACGAGCAGTACTTC
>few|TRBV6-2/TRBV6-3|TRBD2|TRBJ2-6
CASSSHPSGPSSGANVLTF
TGTGCCAGCAGTTCCCACCCTAGCGGCCCGAGCTCTGGGGCCAACGTCCTGACTTTC
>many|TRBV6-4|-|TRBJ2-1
CASTRRGRARNEQFF
TGTGCCAGCACCCGGAGGGGGAGGGCCAGAAATGAGCAGTTCTTC
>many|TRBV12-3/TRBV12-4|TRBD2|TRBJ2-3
CASSTAGGKADTQYF
TGTGCCAGCAGCACAGCGGGAGGCAAGGCGGATACGCAGTATTTT
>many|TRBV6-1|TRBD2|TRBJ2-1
CASSPGLDPKAQFF
TGTGCCAGCAGTCCAGGACTAGATCCGAAGGCGCAGTTCTTC
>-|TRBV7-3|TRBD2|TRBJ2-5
CASSFSGISETQYF
TGTGCCAGCAGTTTTAGCGGGATCTCAGAGACCCAGTACTTC
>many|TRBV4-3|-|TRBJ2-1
CASSQEWARPGNEQFF
TGCGCCAGCAGCCAAGAGTGGGCACGACCAGGCAATGAGCAGTTCTTC
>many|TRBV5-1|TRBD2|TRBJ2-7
CASSSGLADSYEQYF
TGCGCCAGCAGTTCGGGACTAGCGGATTCCTACGAGCAGTACTTC
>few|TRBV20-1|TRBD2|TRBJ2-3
CSASSLAGVTDTQYF
TGCAGTGCTAGCAGCCTAGCGGGAGTAACAGATACGCAGTATTTT
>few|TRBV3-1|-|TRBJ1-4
CASSQESQGPTNEKLFF
TGTGCCAGCAGCCAAGAAAGCCAGGGGCCAACTAATGAAAAACTGTTTTTT